This T cell receptor beta chain was found in a study of blood T cells in healthy people across ages. Study-wide results and limits: It was the long-lived donors that had more naive CD4+ cells and higher diversity than aged donors. A roughly linear age-dependent decrease characterized TCR beta diversity per million T cells.

PBMCs numbering at least 6.5 million were isolated per sample. Extraction yielded at least 5 micrograms of total RNA per sample. PCR was performed a second time for about 7 to 11 cycles using a sample-barcoded 5' primer and a J-beta primer mix. TCRdb processed the 5' RACE reads anew with MiXCR; each CDR3 protein has one entry. The sample carries approximately 810,000 distinct CDR3 sequences, approximately 35% recorded once. The ends were cut back, 3 bases at V and 8 bases at J, with 11 bases in the middle. Germline CDR1 DFQATT, CDR2 SNEGSKA (reference sequence). This CDR3 region has 12 residues. This clonotype was counted at least ten times. Antigen: not known.

This receptor was obtained from a man aged 18 to 30 in good health. Sample: blood. The chain has TRBV20-1 and TRBJ2-1, with D perhaps TRBD1 (6 bases). The CDR3 spells CSASPGGYEQFF. In DNA, the CDR3 is TGCAGTGCTAGTCCTGGGGGCTATGAGCAGTTCTTC.